The entry below gives a single TCR beta chain sequence along with its context. Sequenced by immunoSEQ multiplex PCR; TCRdb stores in-frame clones only, minus some. Of approximately 63,000 clones listed, about 81% are singletons. The sample comes from a study of PD-L1 blockade in urothelial cancer. Looking at the study overall: Atezolizumab was started by patients around 2014 at 1,200 mg intravenously every 3 weeks. Samples came from 3 weeks, at the second dose, and 6 weeks into treatment.

This CDR3 spans 17 amino acids. Germline V gives CDR1 MNHNS, CDR2 SASEGT. Between the trimmed V and J ends, which lost 0 bases and 0 bases, there was a span of 12 bases. Described time point: pretreatment peripheral blood. The diagnosis in patients was locally advanced or metastatic urothelial carcinoma. The J gene is TRBJ2-4, the V gene TRBV6-1, with D maybe TRBD1 (6 bases). The source of this sequence is a man between 65 and 80 years old with urothelial cancer. Source: PBMCs, taken around atezolizumab (anti-PD-L1) treatment. The CDR3 region is CASSEADRFLAKNIQYF. CDR3 sequence (DNA): TGTGCCAGCAGTGAAGCGGACAGATTTCTAGCCAAAAACATTCAGTACTTC.